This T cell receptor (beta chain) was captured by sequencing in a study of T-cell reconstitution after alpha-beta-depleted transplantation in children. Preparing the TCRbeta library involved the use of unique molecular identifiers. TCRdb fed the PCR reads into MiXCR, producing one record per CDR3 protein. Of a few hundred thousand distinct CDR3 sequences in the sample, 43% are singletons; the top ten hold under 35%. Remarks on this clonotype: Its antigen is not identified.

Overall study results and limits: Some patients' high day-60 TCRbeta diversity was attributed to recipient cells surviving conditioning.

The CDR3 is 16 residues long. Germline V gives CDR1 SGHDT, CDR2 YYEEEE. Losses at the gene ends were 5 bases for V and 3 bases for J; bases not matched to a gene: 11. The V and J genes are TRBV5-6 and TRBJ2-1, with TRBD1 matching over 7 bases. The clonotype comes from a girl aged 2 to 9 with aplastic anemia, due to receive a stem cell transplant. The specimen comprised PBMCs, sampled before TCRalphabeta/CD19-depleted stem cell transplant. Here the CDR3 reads CASRFTGQPVYNEQFF. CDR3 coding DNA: TGTGCCAGCAGGTTTACGGGACAGCCGGTCTACAATGAGCAGTTCTTC.